This T cell receptor beta chain derives from a study of siplizumab effects on memory and regulatory T cells. A remark on this clone: As yet, its antigen is unknown.

The CDR3 extends over 19 amino acids. The germline CDR1 and CDR2 sequences are SGHAT and FQNNGV. Losses at the gene ends were 0 bases for V and 0 bases for J; bases not matched to a gene: 8. Sequencing of each sample assayed roughly 9.8 x 10^4 TCR templates. Sequencing was performed with immunoSEQ multiplex PCR; in TCRdb, only in-frame clones are kept and a portion is missing. The table lists some 100,000 clones, just under 95% of them singletons, with approximately 1.5% in the top ten. Findings and limits, study-wide: On average, about 70% of mappable alloreactive CD4+ clones were Treg-derived under siplizumab, against about 25% in controls. The suppressive capacity of proliferating Tregs from siplizumab cultures remained unconfirmed. Alloreactive clones mapping to unstimulated subsets formed only a minor fraction.

This rearrangement joins TRBV11-2 to TRBJ2-7, with TRBD2 matching 13 bases. The source material was non-Treg CD4+ T cells sorted from blood. The origin of this receptor is a human donor in good health. The CDR3 is CASSLELPGLAGRSYEQYF. The DNA for the CDR3 is TGTGCCAGCAGCTTAGAATTACCGGGACTAGCGGGACGCTCCTACGAGCAGTACTTC.